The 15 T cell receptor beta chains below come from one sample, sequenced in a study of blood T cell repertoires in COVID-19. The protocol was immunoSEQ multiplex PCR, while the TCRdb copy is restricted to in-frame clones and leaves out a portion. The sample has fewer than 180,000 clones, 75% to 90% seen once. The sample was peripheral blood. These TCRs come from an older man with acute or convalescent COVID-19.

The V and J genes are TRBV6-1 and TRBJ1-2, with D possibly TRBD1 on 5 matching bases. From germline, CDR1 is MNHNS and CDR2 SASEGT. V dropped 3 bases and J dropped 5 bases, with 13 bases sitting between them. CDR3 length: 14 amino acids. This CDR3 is CASSDEGRGYGYTF. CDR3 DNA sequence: TGTGCCAGCAGTGATGAAGGAAGGGGTTATGGCTACACCTTC.

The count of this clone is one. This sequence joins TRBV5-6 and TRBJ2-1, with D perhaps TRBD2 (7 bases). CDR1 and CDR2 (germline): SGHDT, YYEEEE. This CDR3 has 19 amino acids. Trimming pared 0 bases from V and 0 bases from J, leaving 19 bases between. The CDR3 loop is CASSLAGVGGLSSYNEQFF. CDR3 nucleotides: TGTGCCAGCAGCTTGGCTGGGGTGGGGGGGCTTAGCTCCTACAATGAGCAGTTCTTC.

The CDR3, as DNA: TGTGCCAGCAGAGGGGACAGGGGGCTTTACTACGAGCAGTACTTC. This gives the protein CASRGDRGLYYEQYF. The chain combines TRBV2 with TRBJ2-7; 12 bases are shared with TRBD1. Germline values: CDR1 SNHLY, CDR2 FYNNEI. V shed 6 bases and J 3 bases; nucleotides not matched to a gene: 6. The CDR3 is 15 amino acids.

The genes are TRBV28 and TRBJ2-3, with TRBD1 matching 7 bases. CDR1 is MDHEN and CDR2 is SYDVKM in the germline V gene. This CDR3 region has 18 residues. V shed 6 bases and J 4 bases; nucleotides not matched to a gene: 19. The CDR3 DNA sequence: TGTGCCAGCAGCCACCGCTTGGGGACAGCAATACGGCCAGATACGCAGTATTTT. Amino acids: CASSHRLGTAIRPDTQYF.

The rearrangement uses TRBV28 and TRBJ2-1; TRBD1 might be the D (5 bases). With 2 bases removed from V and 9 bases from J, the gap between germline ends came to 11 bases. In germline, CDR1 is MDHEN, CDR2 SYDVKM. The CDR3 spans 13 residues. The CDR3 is CASSLRRDIEQFF. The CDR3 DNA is TGTGCCAGCAGTTTACGCAGGGATATTGAGCAGTTCTTC. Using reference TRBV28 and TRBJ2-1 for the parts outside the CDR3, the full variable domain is DVKVTQSSRYLVKRTGEKVFLECVQDMDHENMFWYRQDPGLGLRLIYFSYDVKMKEKGDIPEGYSVSREKKERFSLILESASTNQTSMYLCASSLRRDIEQFFGPGTRLTVL.

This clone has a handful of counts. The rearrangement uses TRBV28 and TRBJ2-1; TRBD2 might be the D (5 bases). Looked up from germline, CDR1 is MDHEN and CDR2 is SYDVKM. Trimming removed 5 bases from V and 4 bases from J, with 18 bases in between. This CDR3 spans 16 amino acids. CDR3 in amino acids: CASSRHPLEEYNEQFF. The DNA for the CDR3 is TGTGCCAGCAGTCGCCACCCGTTGGAGGAGTACAATGAGCAGTTCTTC.

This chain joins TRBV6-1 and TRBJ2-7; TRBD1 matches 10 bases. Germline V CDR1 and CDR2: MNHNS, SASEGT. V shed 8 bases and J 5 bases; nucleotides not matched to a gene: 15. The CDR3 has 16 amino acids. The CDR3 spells CASCVYTTGGGHEQYF. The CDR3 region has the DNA TGTGCCAGCTGTGTTTACACGACAGGGGGCGGCCACGAGCAGTACTTC.

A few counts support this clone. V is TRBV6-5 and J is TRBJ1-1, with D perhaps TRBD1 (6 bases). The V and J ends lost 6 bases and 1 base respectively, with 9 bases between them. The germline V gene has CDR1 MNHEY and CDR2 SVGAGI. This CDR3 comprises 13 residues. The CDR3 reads CASRLQGNTEAFF. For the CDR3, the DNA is TGTGCCAGCAGACTACAGGGGAACACTGAAGCTTTCTTT.

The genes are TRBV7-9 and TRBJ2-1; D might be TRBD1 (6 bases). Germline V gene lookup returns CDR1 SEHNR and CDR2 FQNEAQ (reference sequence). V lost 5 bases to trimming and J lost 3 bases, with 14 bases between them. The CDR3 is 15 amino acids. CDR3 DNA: TGTGCCAGCAGCCTCCGGGACATCGACTACAATGAGCAGTTCTTC. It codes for CASSLRDIDYNEQFF.

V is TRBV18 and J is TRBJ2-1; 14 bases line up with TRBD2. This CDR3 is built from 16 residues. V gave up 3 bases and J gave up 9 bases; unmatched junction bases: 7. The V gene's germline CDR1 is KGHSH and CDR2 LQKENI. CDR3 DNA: TGTGCCAGCTCACCGGGACTAGCGGGAGCGGGAAGTGAGCAGTTCTTC. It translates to CASSPGLAGAGSEQFF.

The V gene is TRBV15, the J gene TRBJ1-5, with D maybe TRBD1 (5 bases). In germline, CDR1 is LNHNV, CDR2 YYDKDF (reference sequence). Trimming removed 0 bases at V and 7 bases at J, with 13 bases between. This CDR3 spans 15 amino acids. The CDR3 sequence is CATSRDARGGQPQHF. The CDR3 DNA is TGTGCCACCAGCAGAGATGCCCGGGGGGGACAGCCCCAGCATTTT.

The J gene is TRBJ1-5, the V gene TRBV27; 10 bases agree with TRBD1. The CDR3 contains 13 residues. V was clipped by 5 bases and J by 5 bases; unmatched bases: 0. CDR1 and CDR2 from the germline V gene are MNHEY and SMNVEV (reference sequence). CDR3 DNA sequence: TGTGCCAGCAGTGGGACAGGGGATCAGCCCCAGCATTTT. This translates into CASSGTGDQPQHF.

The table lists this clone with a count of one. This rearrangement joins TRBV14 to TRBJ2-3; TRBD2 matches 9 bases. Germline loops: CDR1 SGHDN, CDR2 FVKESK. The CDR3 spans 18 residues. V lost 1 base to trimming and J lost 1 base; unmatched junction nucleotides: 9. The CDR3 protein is CASSQVAGGPRGTDTQYF. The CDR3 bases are TGTGCCAGCAGCCAAGTTGCGGGGGGGCCTCGAGGCACAGATACGCAGTATTTT.

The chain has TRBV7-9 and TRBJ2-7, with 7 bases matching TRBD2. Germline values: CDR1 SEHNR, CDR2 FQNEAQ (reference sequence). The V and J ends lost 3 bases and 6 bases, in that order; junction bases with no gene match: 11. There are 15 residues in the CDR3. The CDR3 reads CASSFLGGGGGEQYF. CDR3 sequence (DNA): TGTGCCAGCAGCTTTCTGGGCGGGGGAGGCGGCGAGCAGTACTTC. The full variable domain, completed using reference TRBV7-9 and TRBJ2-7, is DTGVSQNPRHKITKRGQNVTFRCDPISEHNRLYWYRQTLGQGPEFLTYFQNEAQLEKSRLLSDRFSAERPKGSFSTLEIQRTEQGDSAMYLCASSFLGGGGGEQYFGPGTRLTVT.

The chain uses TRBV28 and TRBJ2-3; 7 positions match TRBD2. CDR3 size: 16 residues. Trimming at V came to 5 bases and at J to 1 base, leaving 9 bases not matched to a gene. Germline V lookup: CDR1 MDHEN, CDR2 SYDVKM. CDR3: CASSRPRSGGTDTQYF. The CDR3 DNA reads TGTGCCAGCAGTCGCCCCCGCAGCGGGGGCACAGATACGCAGTATTTT. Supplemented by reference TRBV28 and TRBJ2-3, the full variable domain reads DVKVTQSSRYLVKRTGEKVFLECVQDMDHENMFWYRQDPGLGLRLIYFSYDVKMKEKGDIPEGYSVSREKKERFSLILESASTNQTSMYLCASSRPRSGGTDTQYFGPGTRLTVL.